A single sample is the source of the 8 T cell receptor beta chains below, sequenced in a study of T cell responses to AZD1222 COVID-19 vaccine (dated by TCRdb to the early 2020s). The time point label of this sample denotes: baseline before first vaccination. The library was obtained by the immunoSEQ multiplex PCR assay. As stored in TCRdb, this immuneACCESS dataset retains in-frame rearrangements with V and J assigned. A fraction of the clones does not appear; measured against another copy, unresolved V genes explain less than half of the discrepancy, and the remainder lacks a known reason. Recorded for this sample are about 160,000 clones; roughly 90% of them occurred a single time. Jointly, the top ten make up about 4.4% of the sample. Sample: peripheral blood, taken on day 0 of AZD1222 vaccination. Every receptor here comes from an adult in good health.

The rearrangement uses TRBV6-5 and TRBJ1-2; D ambiguous. Germline V gene lookup returns CDR1 MNHEY and CDR2 SVGAGI. Trimming removed 2 bases at V and 0 bases at J, with 10 bases between. The CDR3 is 15 amino acids. CDR3 residues: CASSYNAASNYGYTF. DNA of the CDR3: TGTGCCAGCAGTTACAACGCCGCGTCTAACTATGGCTACACCTTC.

This rearrangement joins TRBV27 to TRBJ2-1; TRBD2 matches 10 bases. The trim removed 2 bases at V and 4 bases at J, leaving 8 bases unmatched. Germline V lookup: CDR1 MNHEY, CDR2 SMNVEV (reference sequence). The CDR3 has 17 amino acids. The CDR3 coding sequence is TGTGCCAGCAGTTTACTGCCTAGCGGGAGAAAATACAATGAGCAGTTCTTC. Translated: CASSLLPSGRKYNEQFF.

This clone occurred once. This chain uses TRBV2 with TRBJ2-7; D perhaps matches TRBD1 (6 bases). Germline values: CDR1 SNHLY, CDR2 FYNNEI. The CDR3 has 14 amino acids. V dropped 9 bases and J dropped 0 bases, with 15 bases sitting between them. CDR3 loop: CASNSQGSSYEQYF. Here the CDR3 DNA reads TGTGCCAGTAACTCGCAGGGGAGCTCCTACGAGCAGTACTTC. The variable domain in full, completed from reference TRBV2 and TRBJ2-7, reads EPEVTQTPSHQVTQMGQEVILRCVPISNHLYFYWYRQILGQKVEFLVSFYNNEISEKSEIFDDQFSVERPDGSNFTLKIRSTKLEDSAMYFCASNSQGSSYEQYFGPGTRLTVT.

The table lists this clone with a count of one. The CDR3 here is CASSQVAGSEQYF. CDR3 bases: TGTGCCAGCAGCCAAGTAGCGGGTAGCGAGCAGTACTTC. The chain recombines TRBV3-1 (or the pseudogene TRBV3-2) with TRBJ2-7; the match to TRBD2 covers 7 bases. CDR1 and CDR2 from the germline V gene are LGHDT and YNNKEL (reference sequence). V shed 1 base, J shed 6 bases, and the junction held 3 bases outside the gene matches. The CDR3 covers 13 residues.

The genes are TRBV28 and TRBJ2-7; possibly TRBD2 for D (6 bases). The V end was cut by 5 bases, the J end by 7 bases, with 30 bases between. Germline V gene lookup returns CDR1 MDHEN and CDR2 SYDVKM. CDR3 size: 18 residues. This CDR3 reads CASSTILVRVRREEEQYF. As DNA, the CDR3 is TGTGCCAGCAGTACAATCCTCGTAAGGGTCAGGAGGGAAGAAGAGCAGTACTTC. The full variable domain, completed using reference TRBV28 and TRBJ2-7, is DVKVTQSSRYLVKRTGEKVFLECVQDMDHENMFWYRQDPGLGLRLIYFSYDVKMKEKGDIPEGYSVSREKKERFSLILESASTNQTSMYLCASSTILVRVRREEEQYFGPGTRLTVT.

The rearrangement links TRBV24-1 to TRBJ1-2, with D possibly TRBD1 on 5 matching bases. CDR1 and CDR2 from the germline V gene are KGHDR and SFDVKD. The V end lost 9 bases, the J end lost 6 bases, and 13 bases lay between the germline ends. The CDR3 covers 12 residues. The CDR3 sequence: CATLGQDDGYTF. In DNA form, the CDR3 reads TGTGCCACCCTGGGGCAGGACGATGGCTACACCTTC.

J is TRBJ1-1 and V is TRBV6-1; a weak D match, TRBD1 (5 bases). The CDR3 is 22 amino acids. Germline assignment: CDR1 MNHNS and CDR2 SASEGT. Between the trimmed V and J ends, which lost 2 bases and 4 bases, there was a span of 35 bases. The CDR3 spells CASSETTAVYRLNSGPGTEAFF. CDR3 DNA: TGTGCCAGCAGTGAAACGACAGCGGTCTACAGATTAAATAGTGGGCCAGGCACTGAAGCTTTCTTT.

CDR3 sequence: CAISDPGTGVEDTQYF. The CDR3 DNA reads TGTGCCATCAGTGACCCCGGGACAGGGGTGGAAGATACGCAGTATTTT. The rearrangement joins TRBV10-3 to TRBJ2-3; 10 bases match TRBD1. Per the germline V gene, CDR1 is ENHRY and CDR2 is SYGVKD. CDR3 length equals 16 residues. Germline trimming cut 3 bases from V and 5 bases from J; bases unmatched to any gene: 8.